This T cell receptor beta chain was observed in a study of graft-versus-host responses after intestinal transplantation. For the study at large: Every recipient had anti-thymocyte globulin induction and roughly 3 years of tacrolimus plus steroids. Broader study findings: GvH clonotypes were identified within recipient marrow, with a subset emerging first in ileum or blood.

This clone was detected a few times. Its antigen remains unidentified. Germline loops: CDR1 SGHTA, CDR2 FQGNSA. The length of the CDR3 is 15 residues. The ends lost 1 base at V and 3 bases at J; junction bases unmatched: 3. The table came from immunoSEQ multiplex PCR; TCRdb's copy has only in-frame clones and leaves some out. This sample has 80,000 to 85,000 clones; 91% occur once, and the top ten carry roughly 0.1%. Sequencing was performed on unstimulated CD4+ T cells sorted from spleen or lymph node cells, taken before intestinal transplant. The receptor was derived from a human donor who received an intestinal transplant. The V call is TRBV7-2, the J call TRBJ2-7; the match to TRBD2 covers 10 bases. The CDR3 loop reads CASSLEAGGHYEQYF. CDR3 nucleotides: TGTGCCAGCAGCTTAGAAGCGGGGGGGCACTACGAGCAGTACTTC.